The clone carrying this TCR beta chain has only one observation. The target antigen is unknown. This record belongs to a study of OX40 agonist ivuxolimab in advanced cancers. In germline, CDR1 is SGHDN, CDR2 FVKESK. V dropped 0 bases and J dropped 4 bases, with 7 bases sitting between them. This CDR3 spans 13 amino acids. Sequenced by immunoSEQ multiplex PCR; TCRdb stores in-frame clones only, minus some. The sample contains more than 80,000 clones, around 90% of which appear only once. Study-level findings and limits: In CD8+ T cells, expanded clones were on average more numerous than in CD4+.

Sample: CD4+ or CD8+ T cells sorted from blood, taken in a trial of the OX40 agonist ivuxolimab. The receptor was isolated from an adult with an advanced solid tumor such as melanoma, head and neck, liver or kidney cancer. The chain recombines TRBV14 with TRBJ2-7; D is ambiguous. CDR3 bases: TGTGCCAGCAGCCAAGATCTTGGGTACGAGCAGTACTTC. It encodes CASSQDLGYEQYF.